This T cell receptor (beta chain) originates from a study of blood T cell repertoires in COVID-19 (dated by TCRdb to about 2020). Background for the entire study: Samples covering the acute and convalescent phases of COVID-19 were provided by collaborators in the United States, Italy and Spain. A de-identified subject ID, COVID-19 status, age in years and sex were almost always included in the sample metadata. Deeply sampled blood TCRbeta repertoires from subjects exposed to, actively infected with, or recovered from COVID-19 were included in the dataset. The material from the prospective study consisted of cDNA or gDNA derived from T cells, B-cell-depleted T cells, or PBMCs. The repertoires were released in a freely available public database intended as a resource for research on the immune response to SARS-CoV-2. Where HLA class I and class II types were available, the types were taken from metadata supplied by the sample provider, not from assay-based typing. The samples were drawn from two sources: the first 160 participants of the ongoing ImmuneRACE study, and over 950 subjects contributed by 6 global collaborators.

The research as a whole found: The amount of clinical and demographic metadata varied by source and participant and was provided uncurated.

Collaborating institutions collected whole blood in K2EDTA tubes following their own protocols. For TCRbeta analysis, collaborators shipped samples in one of three forms: frozen whole blood, isolated PBMCs, or DNA extracted from either of those sample types. According to the germline V gene (reference sequence), CDR1 reads LGHDT and CDR2 reads YNNKEL. V is shortened by 1 base, J by 6 bases, and the region joining them spans 12 bases. The CDR3 spans 14 residues, from the cysteine through the phenylalanine. Only CDR3 DNA is held: 42 bases, read in frame from base 1. On this clone itself: The clone's antigen remains unknown. Base qualities were left out, and no much larger clone turns up one base away.

The immunoSEQ Assay, a bias-controlled multiplex PCR, was used to amplify TCRbeta CDR3 regions from genomic DNA. Per the source publication's procedure: The number of nucleated cells in each sample was estimated from the amplification of reference gene primers within the assay. Sequence reads were collapsed and filtered to measure the absolute abundance of every unique TCRbeta CDR3 rearrangement. For each sample, productive Simpson clonality was calculated as the square root of Simpson's diversity index over productive rearrangements. TCRdb mirrors the immuneACCESS table, restricted to in-frame sequences. Some clones are absent from its copies; in checked studies, under half trace to an unresolved V gene, and the reason for the others is unknown. That table is the source of V, J and clone size, and D and trimming were worked out from the DNA. The sample has 150,000 or so clones on record, roughly 80% of them singletons. Jointly, the top ten make up almost 8.5% of the sample.

The sequence joins TRBV3-1 (or the pseudogene TRBV3-2) to TRBJ1-1; a tentative D call is TRBD1 (5 bases match). The sequenced sample was peripheral blood. The sequence was collected from a woman aged 70-85 years with acute or convalescent COVID-19. The sequence in DNA is TGTGCCAGCAGCCAAGCCAAGGTACAGGCTGAAGCTTTCTTT. Translation gives CASSQAKVQAEAFF.